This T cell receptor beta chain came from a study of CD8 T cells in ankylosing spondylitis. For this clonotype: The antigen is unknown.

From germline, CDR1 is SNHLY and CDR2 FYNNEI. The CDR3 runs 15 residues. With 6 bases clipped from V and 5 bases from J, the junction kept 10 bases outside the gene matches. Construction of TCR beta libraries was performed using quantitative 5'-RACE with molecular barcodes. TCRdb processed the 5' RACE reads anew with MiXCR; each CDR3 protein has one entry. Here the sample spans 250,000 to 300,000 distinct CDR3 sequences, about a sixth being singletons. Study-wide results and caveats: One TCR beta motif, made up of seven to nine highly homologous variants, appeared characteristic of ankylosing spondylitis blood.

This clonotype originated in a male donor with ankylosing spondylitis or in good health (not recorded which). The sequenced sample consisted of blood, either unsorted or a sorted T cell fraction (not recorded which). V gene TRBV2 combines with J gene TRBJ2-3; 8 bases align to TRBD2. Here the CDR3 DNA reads TGTGCCAGCAGCCAGGACGGGGGGGATGAAGATACGCAGTATTTT. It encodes CASSQDGGDEDTQYF.